These 28 T cell receptor beta chains came from one sample sequenced in a study of blood T cell repertoires in COVID-19. This table comes from immunoSEQ multiplex PCR, and its TCRdb copy is limited to in-frame clones, with some not included. Among 250,000 to 350,000 clones listed, more than 85% were seen once. The sequenced material came from peripheral blood. All receptors derive from a woman in her thirties with COVID-19, enrolled during active disease.

The V gene is TRBV14, the J gene TRBJ2-1, with 7 bases aligning to TRBD2. Germline loops: CDR1 SGHDN, CDR2 FVKESK. The CDR3 covers 13 residues. The V and J ends lost 0 bases and 11 bases, in that order; junction bases with no gene match: 4. CDR3 in DNA: TGTGCCAGCAGCCAAGATTTGACTAGCCAGCAGTTCTTC. Amino acids: CASSQDLTSQQFF.

With regard to this clone: A read error may produce the germline difference seen at one junction end. The chain carries TRBV10-1 and TRBJ1-1; 7 nucleotides line up with TRBD1. The CDR3 length is 15 residues. Looked up from germline, CDR1 is WNHNN and CDR2 is SYGVQD (reference sequence). DNA for the CDR3: TGCGCCAGCAGTGATAAGGGACAGCCGAACACTGAAGTTTTCTTT. It yields the protein CASSDKGQPNTEVFF.

The CDR3 nucleotides read TGTGCCAGCAGCCAAGATCGGGCTAGCGGGGGCACAGATACGCAGTATTTT. The encoded protein is CASSQDRASGGTDTQYF. J is TRBJ2-3 and V is TRBV3-1 (or the pseudogene TRBV3-2); 9 bases fit TRBD2. The CDR3 is 17 amino acids. Germline CDR1 reads LGHDT; CDR2 reads YNNKEL (reference sequence). J lost 1 base, V lost 0 bases, and 5 bases had no gene match.

The chain combines TRBV19 with TRBJ1-5; tentatively, D is TRBD1 (6 bases). V was shortened by 3 bases and J by 2 bases, with 17 bases between the two germline ends. Germline CDR1 is LNHDA and CDR2 is SQIVND (reference sequence). There are 17 residues in the CDR3. CDR3 sequence (DNA): TGTGCCAGTAGTATTACAACAGGGATGGATGGCAATCAGCCCCAGCATTTT. Protein sequence: CASSITTGMDGNQPQHF. The full variable domain, in which reference TRBV19 and TRBJ1-5 provide the parts outside the CDR3, is DGGITQSPKYLFRKEGQNVTLSCEQNLNHDAMYWYRQDPGQGLRLIYYSQIVNDFQKGDIAEGYSVSREKKESFPLTVTSAQKNPTAFYLCASSITTGMDGNQPQHFGDGTRLSIL.

The V and J genes are TRBV11-2 and TRBJ2-1, with 10 bases matching TRBD2. The CDR3 extends over 16 amino acids. V dropped 6 bases and J dropped 2; count of bases not matched to a gene: 7. CDR1 is SGHAT and CDR2 is FQNNGV in the germline V gene. CDR3 in DNA: TGTGCCAGCAGGACTAGCGGGCACCGAGCCTACAATGAGCAGTTCTTC. Protein product: CASRTSGHRAYNEQFF.

Many counts were recorded for this clone. The rearrangement links TRBV2 to TRBJ1-3; D is undetermined. The germline V gene has CDR1 SNHLY and CDR2 FYNNEI. Deletions cut 4 bases from V and 4 bases from J, with 5 bases between. The CDR3 spans 12 residues. CDR3 loop: CASSGEGNTIYF. CDR3 nucleotide sequence: TGTGCCAGCAGTGGGGAGGGAAACACCATATATTTT.

V is TRBV9 and J is TRBJ2-1; no clear D gene. V was pared by 4 bases and J by 6 bases, with 14 bases between. This CDR3 comprises 14 residues. Germline V gene sequence: CDR1 SGDLS, CDR2 YYNGEE. The CDR3 DNA sequence: TGTGCCAGCAGCTCTCGCCGGGTCTCCAATGAGCAGTTCTTC. Translated, it gives CASSSRRVSNEQFF. The whole variable domain, filled in from reference TRBV9 and TRBJ2-1, reads DSGVTQTPKHLITATGQRVTLRCSPRSGDLSVYWYQQSLDQGLQFLIQYYNGEERAKGNILERFSAQQFPDLHSELNLSSLELGDSALYFCASSSRRVSNEQFFGPGTRLTVL.

The chain carries TRBV7-2 and TRBJ1-1; 8 bases are shared with TRBD1. The germline V gene encodes CDR1 SGHTA and CDR2 FQGNSA. CDR3 size: 17 residues. Trimming at V came to 3 bases and at J to 1 base, leaving 10 bases not matched to a gene. The CDR3 DNA reads TGTGCCAGCAGCTTGGCCCCCCAGGGGGCAACGAACACTGAAGCTTTCTTT. Its translation is CASSLAPQGATNTEAFF.

The rearrangement links TRBV19 to TRBJ1-2, with TRBD1 identical over 7 bases. The germline gives CDR1 LNHDA, CDR2 SQIVND (reference sequence). The V segment lost 8 bases and the J segment 7 bases; nucleotides outside the gene matches: 7. The CDR3 is 12 residues long. The CDR3 spells CASDRVGGGYTF. The CDR3 coding sequence is TGTGCCAGTGACAGGGTGGGCGGTGGCTACACCTTC.

Here the CDR3 reads CASMRSGANVLTF. In DNA, the CDR3 is TGTGCCAGCATGCGCTCTGGGGCCAACGTCCTGACTTTC. J is TRBJ2-6 and V is TRBV14, with unresolved D. Trimming cost V 7 bases and J 0 bases, with 4 bases left between them. The CDR3 length is 13 residues. Germline CDR1 reads SGHDN; CDR2 reads FVKESK.

V is TRBV30 and J is TRBJ2-1, with 10 bases matching TRBD2. CDR3 length: 16 amino acids. Germline V gene sequence: CDR1 GTSNPN, CDR2 SVGIG (reference sequence). After removal of 2 bases from V and 3 bases from J, the junction contained 7 bases not matched to a gene. The CDR3 sequence: CAWSKALAGHYNEQFF. The DNA for the CDR3 is TGTGCCTGGAGTAAGGCACTAGCGGGACACTACAATGAGCAGTTCTTC.

V gene TRBV7-8 combines with J gene TRBJ2-5; D perhaps matches TRBD1 (6 bases). The CDR3 is 15 amino acids. CDR1 is SGHVS, CDR2 FQNEAQ, per germline. Trimming pared 6 bases from V and 2 bases from J, leaving 16 bases between. The chain's CDR3 is CASRTRPGQQETQYF. DNA for the CDR3: TGTGCCAGCAGAACAAGGCCGGGACAACAAGAGACCCAGTACTTC.

V gene TRBV29-1 combines with J gene TRBJ2-2; 7 bases fit TRBD1. The trim removed 4 bases at V and 1 base at J, leaving 6 bases unmatched. This CDR3 has 15 residues. Germline V lookup: CDR1 SQVTM, CDR2 ANQGSEA. CDR3 residues: CSVADWTGNTGELFF. In DNA, the CDR3 is TGCAGCGTTGCAGATTGGACAGGGAACACCGGGGAGCTGTTTTTT.

This clone has just one count. This rearrangement joins TRBV3-1 (or the pseudogene TRBV3-2) to TRBJ1-5; D is possibly TRBD1 (5 bases). The CDR3 sequence is 13 residues long. Germline V lookup: CDR1 LGHDT, CDR2 YNNKEL (reference sequence). Trimming took 4 bases from V and 4 from J, leaving 8 bases between them. The CDR3 protein is CASSLNRNQPQHF. CDR3 DNA sequence: TGTGCCAGCAGCCTTAACAGGAATCAGCCCCAGCATTTT.

The V and J genes are TRBV29-1 and TRBJ2-4; the match to TRBD1 covers 9 bases. V shed 3 bases and J 8 bases; nucleotides not matched to a gene: 5. This CDR3 spans 13 amino acids. Germline values: CDR1 SQVTM, CDR2 ANQGSEA. The CDR3 spells CSVDPGTGHIQYF. CDR3 nucleotides: TGCAGCGTTGACCCCGGGACAGGGCACATTCAGTACTTC.

This chain connects TRBV6-2 or TRBV6-3 to TRBJ1-4, with D possibly being TRBD1 (6 bases). The V gene lost 6 bases and the J gene lost 0 bases, with 11 bases spanning the gap. The CDR3 spans 15 residues. Germline assignment: CDR1 MNHEY and CDR2 SVGEGT. CDR3 DNA: TGTGCCAGCAGCCCCGGACAGACAACTAATGAAAAACTGTTTTTT. Its translation is CASSPGQTTNEKLFF.

This chain uses TRBV19 with TRBJ1-1; a possible D gene is TRBD1 (5 bases). Per the germline V gene, CDR1 is LNHDA and CDR2 is SQIVND (reference sequence). The CDR3 length is 13 residues. The ends were cut back, 5 bases at V and 5 bases at J, with 12 bases in the middle. CDR3 DNA sequence: TGTGCCAGTAGTTCTCAGGGTGTGACTGAAGCTTTCTTT. This translates into CASSSQGVTEAFF. Full variable domain (remainder filled in from reference TRBV19 and TRBJ1-1): DGGITQSPKYLFRKEGQNVTLSCEQNLNHDAMYWYRQDPGQGLRLIYYSQIVNDFQKGDIAEGYSVSREKKESFPLTVTSAQKNPTAFYLCASSSQGVTEAFFGQGTRLTVV.

The V call is TRBV28, the J call TRBJ2-1; D is undetermined. The length of the CDR3 is 13 residues. Germline V lookup: CDR1 MDHEN, CDR2 SYDVKM. Trimming pared 8 bases from V and 4 bases from J, leaving 12 bases between. CDR3 nucleotide sequence: TGTGCCAGCCGGCTTTCGGGTTACAATGAGCAGTTCTTC. This gives the protein CASRLSGYNEQFF.

The gene calls are TRBV25-1 and TRBJ2-7; no reliable D call. This CDR3 is built from 11 residues. Germline CDR1 is MGHDK and CDR2 is SYGVNS. Trimming left V 8 bases short and J 3 bases short, with 8 bases between. CDR3 nucleotide sequence: TGTGCCAGCGGCGACTTCTACGAGCAGTACTTC. Translated, it gives CASGDFYEQYF.

The chain joins TRBV4-1 to TRBJ1-2; D gene uncertain. The CDR3 totals 15 residues. Per germline, CDR1 MGHRA and CDR2 YSYEKL. The germline V and J ends were trimmed by 1 base and 4 bases, with 13 bases remaining between them. CDR3 region: CASSQGTGGGYGYTF. CDR3 nucleotides: TGCGCCAGCAGCCAAGGTACGGGAGGCGGCTATGGCTACACCTTC.

This rearrangement joins TRBV5-5 to TRBJ1-5, with 8 nucleotides matching TRBD1. V lost 4 bases and J lost 5; bases outside the gene matches: 8. Germline V CDR1 and CDR2: SGHKS, YYEKEE (reference sequence). The CDR3 covers 15 residues. This CDR3 is CASSLTGQVDQPQHF. In nucleotides, the CDR3 is TGTGCCAGCAGCCTGACGGGACAGGTCGATCAGCCCCAGCATTTT.

CDR3 bases: TGTGCCAGTAGTATTCGGCCGGGGTCCCCCGGGGAGCTGTTTTTT. This codes for CASSIRPGSPGELFF. V is TRBV19 and J is TRBJ2-2; a possible D gene is TRBD2 (5 bases). Per the germline V gene, CDR1 is LNHDA and CDR2 is SQIVND (reference sequence). Deletions cut 3 bases from V and 6 bases from J, with 14 bases between. The CDR3 covers 15 residues. Drawing the rest from reference TRBV19 and TRBJ2-2, the complete variable domain is DGGITQSPKYLFRKEGQNVTLSCEQNLNHDAMYWYRQDPGQGLRLIYYSQIVNDFQKGDIAEGYSVSREKKESFPLTVTSAQKNPTAFYLCASSIRPGSPGELFFGEGSRLTVL.

This chain connects TRBV5-1 to TRBJ2-7; the match to TRBD1 covers 11 bases. Germline CDR1 is SGHRS and CDR2 is YFSETQ. V lost 1 base, J lost 2 bases, and 8 bases stayed unmatched. The CDR3 is 17 amino acids. For the CDR3, the DNA is TGCGCCAGCAGCTTGAATTTTGGGGGACAGGGGGCCTACGAGCAGTACTTC. Translating it yields CASSLNFGGQGAYEQYF.

The chain carries TRBV6-1 and TRBJ2-3; 11 positions agree with TRBD2. Trimming removed 2 bases from V and 6 bases from J; junction bases left unmatched: 7. CDR3 length equals 16 residues. Germline V gene lookup returns CDR1 MNHNS and CDR2 SASEGT. The CDR3 coding sequence is TGTGCCAGCAGTGAAATCCTAGCGGGAGGATTCGATACGCAGTATTTT. Residues: CASSEILAGGFDTQYF.

The chain couples TRBV29-1 to TRBJ2-1; the match to TRBD2 covers 10 bases. The CDR3 contains 15 residues. The ends lost 5 bases at V and 7 bases at J; junction bases unmatched: 11. CDR1 SQVTM and CDR2 ANQGSEA come from the germline V gene. The CDR3 region is CSVPTLAGVGNEQFF. CDR3 bases: TGCAGCGTTCCAACCCTAGCGGGAGTGGGAAATGAGCAGTTCTTC.

This clone has just one count. This chain joins TRBV2 and TRBJ2-2; D may be TRBD1 (6 bases). V gave up 8 bases and J gave up 0 bases, with 13 bases separating them. Per germline, CDR1 SNHLY and CDR2 FYNNEI. This CDR3 has 15 residues. The CDR3 here is CASAYRAPNTGELFF. The CDR3 DNA follows: TGTGCCAGCGCCTACAGGGCCCCGAACACCGGGGAGCTGTTTTTT.

The J gene is TRBJ2-4, the V gene TRBV29-1, with 9 nucleotides matching TRBD1. The CDR3 runs 14 residues. V was pared by 4 bases and J by 7 bases, with 8 bases of the junction left unmatched. In germline, CDR1 is SQVTM, CDR2 ANQGSEA. CDR3 sequence reads: CSVGDRAGRNIQYF. CDR3 DNA sequence: TGCAGCGTTGGGGACAGGGCCGGAAGGAACATTCAGTACTTC.

The chain is built from TRBV3-1 (or the pseudogene TRBV3-2) and TRBJ1-1; D not certain. Germline V CDR1 and CDR2: LGHDT, YNNKEL (reference sequence). The CDR3 has 15 amino acids. Trimming removed 0 bases at V and 2 bases at J, with 10 bases between. Here the CDR3 reads CASSQDRRRNTEAFF. The CDR3 DNA sequence: TGTGCCAGCAGCCAAGATCGGAGGAGAAACACTGAAGCTTTCTTT.